Following are 32 T cell receptor beta chains from one sample sequenced in a study of T cell repertoires in cytomegalovirus infection (dated by TCRdb to between 2019 and 2020). Sequencing instrument: Illumina HiSeq 1500. TCRdb reran the public reads through fastp at Q25 and MiXCR, keeping productive beta chains. Duplicate CDR3 protein sequences are folded into a single record with the most common DNA and genes. This sample is represented by approximately 1,000,000 distinct CDR3 sequences; approximately 31% of them were singletons. The top ten clones comprise roughly 13% of the sample. Their specific antigens are unknown. Per the publication, the treatment or condition label means: in vitro stimulation with specific CMV peptide epitopes to enrich CMV-specific T cells. The sample consisted of cultured CD8+ T cells from PBMCs, taken from culture after CMV antigen stimulation. Receptors originate from a human donor in good health (CMV status not recorded). Some clones in this sample may be carry-over from other donors' samples.

A word on this clonotype: This may come from a read error, since a much larger clone is one base off. The CDR3 DNA is TGTGCCAGCAGCTTAGAGGGTAGTAGGAACACTGAAGCTTTCTTT. This encodes CASSLEGSRNTEAFF. V is TRBV7-9 and J is TRBJ1-1; D is ambiguous. CDR1 is SEHNR and CDR2 is FQNEAQ in the germline V gene (reference sequence). Deletions cut 1 base from V and 1 base from J, with 10 bases between. The CDR3 sequence is 15 residues long.

This rearrangement joins TRBV9 to TRBJ1-1; 12 nucleotides line up with TRBD1. CDR3 length: 15 residues. The V gene's germline CDR1 is SGDLS and CDR2 YYNGEE. V lost 1 base and J lost 5; bases outside the gene matches: 3. The CDR3 sequence is CASSVRGQGATEAFF. The DNA for the CDR3 is TGTGCCAGCAGCGTAAGGGGACAGGGGGCAACTGAAGCTTTCTTT.

This clonotype was seen more than once but under ten times. The chain has TRBV2 and TRBJ2-7; D might be TRBD2 (6 bases). Germline-derived CDR1 and CDR2 are SNHLY and FYNNEI. There are 14 residues in the CDR3. The V end was cut by 9 bases, the J end by 2 bases, with 17 bases between. CDR3 in amino acids: CARGGDRFPYEQYF. The CDR3 DNA follows: TGTGCCAGGGGAGGAGACAGATTCCCCTACGAGCAGTACTTC.

The CDR3 DNA reads TGTGCCAGCAGTTTTGGACACTGGAACACTGAAGCTTTCTTT. The encoded protein is CASSFGHWNTEAFF. The J gene is TRBJ1-1, the V gene TRBV27; D possibly corresponds to TRBD1 (5 bases). Germline values: CDR1 MNHEY, CDR2 SMNVEV (reference sequence). The CDR3 spans 14 residues. Trimming took 3 bases from V and 1 from J, leaving 9 bases between them.

The CDR3 nucleotides read TGTGCCAGCAGCAAGCGGGGGGTCTATGGCTACACCTTC. It yields the protein CASSKRGVYGYTF. The gene calls are TRBV12-3 or TRBV12-4 and TRBJ1-2; possibly TRBD1 for D (5 bases). This CDR3 comprises 13 residues. V dropped 6 bases and J dropped 4 bases, with 12 bases sitting between them.

This clonotype was seen many times. This rearrangement joins TRBV7-8 to TRBJ2-7; TRBD1 is a possible D gene (5 bases). Germline CDR1 reads SGHVS; CDR2 reads FQNEAQ. The CDR3 length is 14 residues. The V end was cut by 0 bases, the J end by 2 bases, with 8 bases between. The CDR3, as DNA: TGTGCCAGCAGCTTAGCCCCAGGGACCTACGAGCAGTACTTC. Protein: CASSLAPGTYEQYF.

This clonotype was detected a few times. The chain carries TRBV12-3 or TRBV12-4 and TRBJ1-2; D unclear. Deletions cut 5 bases from V and 3 bases from J, with 13 bases between. This CDR3 is built from 14 residues. This CDR3 is CASSMAYWDYGYTF. The CDR3 nucleotides read TGTGCCAGCAGTATGGCTTATTGGGACTATGGCTACACCTTC.

The J gene is TRBJ2-5, the V gene TRBV27; D remains ambiguous. CDR1 is MNHEY and CDR2 is SMNVEV in the germline V gene (reference sequence). The CDR3 extends over 16 amino acids. V was pared by 4 bases and J by 2 bases, with 17 bases between. CDR3 residues: CASSSLATGPQETQYF. The DNA of the CDR3 is TGTGCCAGCAGTTCCCTGGCGACGGGTCCTCAAGAGACCCAGTACTTC.

A few counts support this clonotype. The gene calls are TRBV28 and TRBJ2-1, with 8 nucleotides matching TRBD2. Losses at the gene ends were 6 bases for V and 1 base for J; bases not matched to a gene: 8. The germline gives CDR1 MDHEN, CDR2 SYDVKM. CDR3 length: 16 amino acids. The CDR3 sequence: CASSPGLAASYNEQFF. CDR3 sequence (DNA): TGTGCCAGCAGCCCTGGACTAGCAGCTTCCTACAATGAGCAGTTCTTC. Combining the CDR3 with reference TRBV28 and TRBJ2-1 gives the whole variable domain DVKVTQSSRYLVKRTGEKVFLECVQDMDHENMFWYRQDPGLGLRLIYFSYDVKMKEKGDIPEGYSVSREKKERFSLILESASTNQTSMYLCASSPGLAASYNEQFFGPGTRLTVL.

This clonotype was seen more than once but under ten times. The CDR3 protein is CASSPDLRGLYF. The DNA of the CDR3 is TGTGCCAGCAGTCCTGACCTGAGAGGGTTGTATTTT. The chain employs TRBV27 and TRBJ1-3; D call uncertain. CDR1 MNHEY and CDR2 SMNVEV come from the germline V gene (reference sequence). The CDR3 extends over 12 amino acids. Trimming shortened V by 5 bases and J by 16 bases, and 18 bases separated the two germline ends.

The CDR3 nucleotides read TGCGCCAGCAGCCACATAGGCGCGAGCTCCTACGAGCAGTACTTC. Protein product: CASSHIGASSYEQYF. The chain has TRBV4-1 and TRBJ2-7; D is unclear. The V end lost 3 bases, the J end lost 0 bases, and 12 bases lay between the germline ends. CDR1 is MGHRA, CDR2 YSYEKL, per germline. This CDR3 has 15 amino acids.

J is TRBJ2-1 and V is TRBV27, with D possibly TRBD1 on 6 matching bases. Germline loops: CDR1 MNHEY, CDR2 SMNVEV (reference sequence). CDR3 length equals 18 residues. Trimming removed 6 bases from V and 0 bases from J, with 21 bases in between. CDR3 in amino acids: CASSGRTDYLSSYNEQFF. The CDR3 nucleotides read TGTGCCAGCAGCGGAAGGACAGACTACCTAAGCTCCTACAATGAGCAGTTCTTC.

This chain joins TRBV12-3 or TRBV12-4 and TRBJ1-2, with 7 bases lining up with TRBD1. J lost 4 bases, V lost 4 bases, and 18 bases had no gene match. The CDR3 runs to 18 residues. The DNA of the CDR3 is TGTGCCAGCAGTTCCCTAATTCTGACAGGGCTGGGCGGCTATGGCTACACCTTC. It encodes CASSSLILTGLGGYGYTF.

This rearrangement joins TRBV27 to TRBJ2-5; a possible D gene is TRBD2 (7 bases). Germline V gene lookup returns CDR1 MNHEY and CDR2 SMNVEV (reference sequence). CDR3 length: 18 residues. The V end was cut by 8 bases, the J end by 5 bases, with 30 bases between. The CDR3: CASQTRSAGASLKETQYF. In DNA, the CDR3 is TGTGCCAGCCAAACCCGTAGCGCGGGGGCCTCGCTAAAGGAGACCCAGTACTTC.

In this sample, this clonotype turned up many times. The genes are TRBV7-8 and TRBJ1-5; 9 bases agree with TRBD1. Germline lookup yields CDR1 SGHVS and CDR2 FQNEAQ. V trimming: 5 bases; J trimming: 5 bases; junction bases outside the gene matches: 31. The length of the CDR3 is 23 residues. As DNA, the CDR3 is TGTGCCAGCAGCGTTAGTGGATTGGGAATCGATGTTCCTGGACAGGGGAGGCATCAGCCCCAGCATTTT. It is translated as CASSVSGLGIDVPGQGRHQPQHF. Using reference TRBV7-8 and TRBJ1-5 for the parts outside the CDR3, the full variable domain is GAGVSQSPRYKVAKRGQDVALRCDPISGHVSLFWYQQALGQGPEFLTYFQNEAQLDKSGLPSDRFFAERPEGSVSTLKIQRTQQEDSAVYLCASSVSGLGIDVPGQGRHQPQHFGDGTRLSIL.

The gene calls are TRBV12-3 or TRBV12-4 and TRBJ2-7; 13 bases align to TRBD2. The CDR3 is 14 residues long. The J segment lost 3 bases and the V segment lost 5 bases, leaving 1 base of the junction unmatched. CDR3 bases: TGTGCCAGCAGTGGACTAGCGGGGGACTACGAGCAGTACTTC. Encoded protein: CASSGLAGDYEQYF.

At least ten counts were recorded for this clonotype. V and J are TRBV28 and TRBJ1-1, with D hard to call. The CDR3 runs to 14 residues. CDR1 is MDHEN, CDR2 SYDVKM, per germline. V was pared by 3 bases and J by 7 bases, with 15 bases between. The chain's CDR3 is CASSFGGRTFEAFF. In DNA form, the CDR3 reads TGTGCCAGCAGTTTTGGTGGGCGAACCTTTGAAGCTTTCTTT.

This clonotype was picked up a small number of times. The chain recombines TRBV14 with TRBJ2-7, with D unclear. Trimming stripped 0 bases from V and 3 bases from J, with 6 bases between. CDR1 and CDR2 (germline): SGHDN, FVKESK. The CDR3 covers 13 residues. As DNA, the CDR3 is TGTGCCAGCAGCCAAGAGTACAGCTACGAGCAGTACTTC. Amino acids: CASSQEYSYEQYF.

The chain combines TRBV27 with TRBJ2-2; D may be TRBD2 (6 bases). The length of the CDR3 is 18 residues. Per the germline V gene, CDR1 is MNHEY and CDR2 is SMNVEV (reference sequence). Between the trimmed V and J ends, which lost 4 bases and 0 bases, there was a span of 18 bases. CDR3 region: CASSSLRAGGPNTGELFF. Written as DNA, the CDR3 is TGTGCCAGCAGTTCTCTTAGGGCAGGAGGGCCGAACACCGGGGAGCTGTTTTTT.

The J gene is TRBJ2-6, the V gene TRBV12-3 or TRBV12-4; 7 bases are a match to TRBD1. There are 15 residues in the CDR3. J was trimmed by 3 bases and V by 6 bases; bases with no gene match: 5. The CDR3 sequence: CASSHTGDGANVLTF. The CDR3 DNA is TGTGCCAGCAGCCACACAGGGGATGGGGCCAACGTCCTGACTTTC.

This clonotype was seen a few times. This chain connects TRBV5-6 to TRBJ2-1; D unclear. Trimming left V 3 bases short and J 3 bases short, with 19 bases between. CDR3 length equals 17 residues. The germline V gene encodes CDR1 SGHDT and CDR2 YYEEEE. CDR3 DNA sequence: TGTGCCAGCAGCTCCCTCGGGTCTACGAATGGCTACAATGAGCAGTTCTTC. It translates to CASSSLGSTNGYNEQFF.

In this sample, this clonotype turned up many times. As DNA, the CDR3 is TGTGCCAGCAGCCCCCCAGGGACCCAAGAGACCCAGTACTTC. Residues: CASSPPGTQETQYF. J is TRBJ2-5 and V is TRBV7-9, with D perhaps assigned TRBD1 or TRBD2 (5 bases each). Between the trimmed V and J ends, which lost 5 bases and 1 base, there was a span of 11 bases. The CDR3 is 14 amino acids. CDR1 and CDR2 from the germline V gene are SEHNR and FQNEAQ (reference sequence).

The chain recombines TRBV7-2 with TRBJ2-1; D is perhaps TRBD1 (5 bases). The CDR3 contains 14 residues. Trimming pared 5 bases from V and 9 bases from J, leaving 17 bases between. Germline V gives CDR1 SGHTA, CDR2 FQGNSA. The DNA of the CDR3 is TGTGCCAGCAGCCCCAGGGCATTCCGGGTTGAGCAGTTCTTC. It encodes CASSPRAFRVEQFF.

This clonotype was detected a few times. This chain connects TRBV12-3 or TRBV12-4 to TRBJ1-5; unclear D gene. This CDR3 contains 15 residues. V was cut by 3 bases and J by 5 bases, with 14 bases left in between. In DNA form, the CDR3 reads TGTGCCAGCAGTTTCGAGACACCATCCCATCAGCCCCAGCATTTT. Its translation is CASSFETPSHQPQHF.

The chain has TRBV6-2 or TRBV6-3 and TRBJ1-6; 9 nucleotides line up with TRBD1. From germline, CDR1 is MNHEY and CDR2 SVGEGT. J lost 10 bases, V lost 7 bases, and 8 bases had no gene match. This CDR3 contains 14 residues. The CDR3 reads CASTPDRGTSPLHF. CDR3 DNA: TGTGCCAGCACCCCGGACAGGGGAACGTCACCCCTCCACTTT.

This sequence joins TRBV6-5 and TRBJ2-1; 8 nucleotides line up with TRBD2. V was pared by 4 bases and J by 0 bases, with 5 bases of the junction left unmatched. The germline CDR1 and CDR2 sequences are MNHEY and SVGAGI. The CDR3 contains 16 residues. The CDR3 region has the DNA TGTGCCAGCAGTTGGGGACTAGTGTTCTCCTACAATGAGCAGTTCTTC. Translated: CASSWGLVFSYNEQFF.

The rearrangement uses TRBV27 and TRBJ1-1; TRBD1 might be the D (5 bases). This CDR3 contains 13 residues. Trimming stripped 1 base from V and 12 bases from J, with 15 bases between. CDR1 and CDR2 (germline): MNHEY, SMNVEV (reference sequence). DNA for the CDR3: TGTGCCAGCAGTTTATATGAGCAGGGTTCCACTTTCTTT. This gives the protein CASSLYEQGSTFF.

This clonotype was detected only a few times. The chain's CDR3 is CASSMGPGLAGITDTQYF. CDR3 DNA sequence: TGTGCCAGTAGTATGGGCCCGGGACTAGCGGGGATTACAGATACGCAGTATTTT. The chain joins TRBV19 to TRBJ2-3, with TRBD2 matching over 13 bases. With V trimmed by 3 bases and J by 3 bases, 9 bases remained unmatched. The CDR3 is 18 amino acids. CDR1 and CDR2 from the germline V gene are LNHDA and SQIVND (reference sequence). The full variable domain, with the rest looked up from reference TRBV19 and TRBJ2-3, is DGGITQSPKYLFRKEGQNVTLSCEQNLNHDAMYWYRQDPGQGLRLIYYSQIVNDFQKGDIAEGYSVSREKKESFPLTVTSAQKNPTAFYLCASSMGPGLAGITDTQYFGPGTRLTVL.

This clonotype occurred many times. The chain carries TRBV7-9 and TRBJ2-3; 9 bases agree with TRBD1. With 4 bases clipped from V and 5 bases from J, the junction kept 10 bases outside the gene matches. Germline V gene sequence: CDR1 SEHNR, CDR2 FQNEAQ (reference sequence). The CDR3 is 16 amino acids. The CDR3 region has the DNA TGTGCCAGCAGCTCACAACAGGGGGCGAATCGAGATACGCAGTATTTT. It encodes CASSSQQGANRDTQYF.

This clonotype has just one count. The V and J genes are TRBV24-1 and TRBJ2-2; TRBD1 matches 9 bases. The CDR3 covers 16 residues. Germline V gives CDR1 KGHDR, CDR2 SFDVKD. J was trimmed by 4 bases and V by 3 bases; bases with no gene match: 5. DNA for the CDR3: TGTGCCACCAGTGATCATCGGACAGGGGTCACCGGGGAGCTGTTTTTT. It translates to CATSDHRTGVTGELFF.

The genes are TRBV6-1 and TRBJ2-5, with D perhaps assigned TRBD1 or TRBD2 (5 bases each). Per the germline V gene, CDR1 is MNHNS and CDR2 is SASEGT. With 1 base removed from V and 2 bases from J, the gap between germline ends came to 11 bases. CDR3 length: 15 residues. The CDR3 nucleotides are TGTGCCAGCAGTGAAGTTCGGGGACCTCAAGAGACCCAGTACTTC. Translated: CASSEVRGPQETQYF.

This clonotype was seen many times. CDR3 amino acids: CASSSLGTGNEKLFF. The CDR3 bases are TGTGCCAGCAGCAGCCTAGGGACAGGGAATGAAAAACTGTTTTTT. The chain has TRBV7-2 and TRBJ1-4, with 9 bases fitting TRBD1. J was trimmed by 5 bases and V by 5 bases; bases with no gene match: 6. Germline CDR1 SGHTA, CDR2 FQGNSA. The CDR3 runs to 15 residues.